This T cell receptor (beta chain) was identified during a study of blood T cell repertoires in COVID-19. Study details: Sample material is recorded as cDNA or gDNA derived from T cells, B-cell-depleted T cells, or PBMCs.

Trimming removed 2 bases at V and 8 bases at J, with 13 bases between. Germline CDR1 is MNHEY and CDR2 is SMNVEV (reference sequence). The CDR3 sequence is 14 residues long. The study drew participants aged about 18 to 89 years from roughly 25 US areas. In assigning cohorts, the study relied on participant-reported clinical history. Profiled with immunoSEQ multiplex PCR; TCRdb holds only in-frame clones, not every one. The top ten hold 0.95% to 1.5% of the sample, which has about 260,000 clones, approximately 88% seen once. The chain joins TRBV27 to TRBJ1-5; D not certain. The TCR sequence derives from a woman aged 40 to 50 with acute COVID-19. Specimen: PBMCs or T cells enriched from blood (not recorded which). The CDR3 DNA reads TGTGCCAGCAGTTTAAACTCCTTTAGCGAGCCCCAGCATTTT. It is translated as CASSLNSFSEPQHF.